Each of the 18 T cell receptor beta chains below was sequenced from the same sample in a study of T-cell memory formation after mild COVID-19 listed by TCRdb under 2021. The library was generated by 5' RACE. The sequencer listed for this sample is Illumina NovaSeq 6000. The raw public data were reprocessed by TCRdb itself: fastp quality trimming at Q25, MiXCR clonotype calling, in-frame beta chains only. A single entry per CDR3 protein holds the most common genes and DNA from its merged rows. Counted in this sample were some 190,000 distinct CDR3 sequences; 16% of them appeared once. Of the sample, 2% to 2.5% falls within the top ten clones. Sequenced material: PBMCs or a T cell subset sorted from them (not recorded which). The receptors derive from an adult woman who had mild COVID-19 (a few samples of this study predate the infection). The sample titles of this study are shuffled in the database, so cell type and time point are left out; the donor was told from shared clones.

This clonotype was seen more than once but under ten times. The V and J genes are TRBV12-3 or TRBV12-4 and TRBJ1-1, with a weak D call TRBD1 (6 bases). The CDR3 loop spans 12 amino acids. V was clipped by 4 bases and J by 3 bases, with 6 bases between them. The CDR3 DNA sequence: TGTGCCAGCAGTTCAGGGGACACTGAAGCTTTCTTT. Its translation: CASSSGDTEAFF.

This clonotype was observed a handful of times. The V call is TRBV10-3, the J call TRBJ2-5, with D perhaps TRBD2 (6 bases). Germline V gene sequence: CDR1 ENHRY, CDR2 SYGVKD. The germline V and J ends were trimmed by 6 bases and 2 bases, with 10 bases remaining between them. The CDR3 extends over 13 amino acids. CDR3 amino acids: CAISLAPQETQYF. In nucleotides, the CDR3 is TGTGCCATCAGCCTAGCGCCTCAAGAGACCCAGTACTTC.

The CDR3 sequence is CASSPWTGPAGELFF. The CDR3 bases are TGTGCCAGCTCACCATGGACGGGACCCGCCGGGGAGCTGTTTTTT. The chain is built from TRBV18 and TRBJ2-2, with D tentatively TRBD1 or TRBD2 (5 bases each). This CDR3 is built from 15 residues. V lost 2 bases and J lost 6, with 13 bases in between. Germline assignment: CDR1 KGHSH and CDR2 LQKENI.

This clonotype has ten or more counts. V usage is TRBV5-1 and J usage is TRBJ2-2, with 10 bases matching TRBD2. The CDR3 is made up of 15 amino acids. Germline CDR1 reads SGHRS; CDR2 reads YFSETQ. Trimming removed 6 bases from V and 4 bases from J; junction bases left unmatched: 6. The CDR3 DNA reads TGCGCCAGCAAATTGGCTAGCGGGAGCACCGGGGAGCTGTTTTTT. Residues: CASKLASGSTGELFF.

This clonotype was observed a few times. The gene calls are TRBV3-2 and TRBJ2-1. TRBV3-2 is shown as a pseudogene. The CDR3 has 9 residues. CDR3 in amino acids: CASSRTQFF. In DNA, the CDR3 is TGTGCCAGCAGCCGAACGCAGTTCTTC.

This chain connects TRBV4-2 to TRBJ2-1; 8 bases line up with TRBD2. The germline V gene has CDR1 LGHNA and CDR2 YNFKEQ. V shed 0 bases, J shed 0 bases, and the junction held 7 bases outside the gene matches. The CDR3 sequence is 18 residues long. The CDR3 region is CASSQDMVAGTSYNEQFF. For the CDR3, the DNA is TGTGCCAGCAGCCAAGATATGGTAGCGGGGACCTCCTACAATGAGCAGTTCTTC.

This clonotype appeared many times. The chain combines TRBV7-2 with TRBJ2-7; 9 bases line up with TRBD2. CDR3 length equals 15 residues. V trimming: 5 bases; J trimming: 2 bases; junction bases outside the gene matches: 7. The germline V gene has CDR1 SGHTA and CDR2 FQGNSA. This chain's CDR3 is CASSKASGAPYEQYF. In nucleotides, the CDR3 is TGTGCCAGCAGCAAGGCTAGCGGGGCCCCCTACGAGCAGTACTTC. The whole variable domain, remainder taken from reference TRBV7-2 and TRBJ2-7, is GAGVSQSPSNKVTEKGKDVELRCDPISGHTALYWYRQSLGQGLEFLIYFQGNSAPDKSGLPSDRFSAERTGGSVSTLTIQRTQQEDSAVYLCASSKASGAPYEQYFGPGTRLTVT.

This clonotype was picked up a small number of times. The rearrangement uses TRBV3-1 and TRBJ1-1; a possible D gene is TRBD1 (5 bases). The CDR3 contains 12 residues. The germline V and J ends were trimmed by 5 bases and 5 bases, with 9 bases remaining between them. CDR1 and CDR2 (germline): LGHDT, YNNKEL (reference sequence). CDR3 sequence reads: CASSARVTEAFF. The CDR3 DNA is TGTGCCAGCAGCGCCAGGGTTACTGAAGCTTTCTTT.

The CDR3 DNA reads as TGCGCCAGCAGCCAAGAGTTGACACTGAACACTGAAGCTTTCTTT. Translation: CASSQELTLNTEAFF. The genes are TRBV4-3 and TRBJ1-1, with D hard to call. V dropped 0 bases and J dropped 0 bases, with 8 bases sitting between them. The CDR3 is 15 residues long. The germline V gene encodes CDR1 LGHNA and CDR2 YSLEER.

The rearrangement links TRBV11-3 to TRBJ1-1; no firm D call. The CDR3 loop spans 14 amino acids. V was clipped by 3 bases and J by 1 base, with 9 bases between them. Germline V gene sequence: CDR1 SGHNT, CDR2 YENEEA. CDR3 sequence reads: CASSLSRSNTEAFF. Written as DNA, the CDR3 is TGTGCCAGCAGCTTGAGCAGGTCGAACACTGAAGCTTTCTTT.

A few counts support this clonotype. This chain uses TRBV29-1 with TRBJ1-5; 8 bases are a match to TRBD1. After removal of 6 bases from V and 2 bases from J, the junction contained 3 bases not matched to a gene. Germline-derived CDR1 and CDR2 are SQVTM and ANQGSEA. The CDR3 consists of 13 residues. This CDR3 is CSVVDRGNQPQHF. The DNA for the CDR3 is TGCAGCGTCGTGGACAGGGGCAATCAGCCCCAGCATTTT. The full variable domain, completed using reference TRBV29-1 and TRBJ1-5, is SAVISQKPSRDICQRGTSLTIQCQVDSQVTMMFWYRQQPGQSLTLIATANQGSEATYESGFVIDKFPISRPNLTFSTLTVSNMSPEDSSIYLCSVVDRGNQPQHFGDGTRLSIL.

This clonotype was seen only a few times. The rearrangement uses TRBV7-9 and TRBJ1-5; 12 bases match TRBD1. Germline values: CDR1 SEHNR, CDR2 FQNEAQ (reference sequence). CDR3 length: 17 residues. Trimming at V came to 5 bases and at J to 6 bases, leaving 11 bases not matched to a gene. CDR3 in DNA: TGTGCCAGCAGCCAAGGAGGGGGACAGGGGGCAAGTCAGCCCCAGCATTTT. Amino acid sequence: CASSQGGGQGASQPQHF.

This clonotype was observed a few times. The chain has TRBV20-1 and TRBJ2-6; D is undetermined. With 6 bases removed from V and 0 bases from J, the gap between germline ends came to 18 bases. Germline-derived CDR1 and CDR2 are DFQATT and SNEGSKA (reference sequence). The CDR3 runs 17 residues. In nucleotides, the CDR3 is TGCAGTGCCCCTGGCGCCTTCTTTAGCTCTGGGGCCAACGTCCTGACTTTC. Translation: CSAPGAFFSSGANVLTF.

This clonotype was seen only a few times. The J gene is TRBJ1-2, the V gene TRBV7-2; tentatively, D is TRBD1 (6 bases). This CDR3 has 14 residues. The germline gives CDR1 SGHTA, CDR2 FQGNSA. V lost 4 bases, J lost 8 bases, and 17 bases lay in between. CDR3 coding DNA: TGTGCCAGCAGCTCGACCGGGACACCGGGAGGCTACACCTTC. It specifies CASSSTGTPGGYTF.

V gene TRBV20-1 combines with J gene TRBJ2-7; D remains ambiguous. With 0 bases removed from V and 2 bases from J, the gap between germline ends came to 14 bases. The germline V gene has CDR1 DFQATT and CDR2 SNEGSKA (reference sequence). The CDR3 is made up of 15 amino acids. CDR3 loop: CSARDLVKATYEQYF. CDR3 nucleotide sequence: TGCAGTGCTAGAGATCTGGTTAAAGCAACCTACGAGCAGTACTTC.

A word on this clonotype: The junction and the germline gene differ at one end; a read error may be behind it. The CDR3 sequence: CAIGDSEPYGYTF. The CDR3 nucleotides read TGTGCCATCGGTGACAGCGAACCCTATGGCTACACCTTC. V gene TRBV10-3 combines with J gene TRBJ1-2; D perhaps matches TRBD1 (5 bases). In germline, CDR1 is ENHRY, CDR2 SYGVKD. The CDR3 totals 13 residues.

This clonotype appeared a few times. V usage is TRBV19 and J usage is TRBJ2-1; D is ambiguous. The CDR3 totals 13 residues. V gave up 9 bases and J gave up 0 bases, with 9 bases separating them. Germline V gene sequence: CDR1 LNHDA, CDR2 SQIVND (reference sequence). Here the CDR3 reads CASGRTSYNEQFF. The DNA of the CDR3 is TGTGCCAGCGGACGGACCTCCTACAATGAGCAGTTCTTC. Full variable domain (outside the CDR3, taken from reference TRBV19 and TRBJ2-1): DGGITQSPKYLFRKEGQNVTLSCEQNLNHDAMYWYRQDPGQGLRLIYYSQIVNDFQKGDIAEGYSVSREKKESFPLTVTSAQKNPTAFYLCASGRTSYNEQFFGPGTRLTVL.

The chain is built from TRBV29-1 and TRBJ1-2; a possible D gene is TRBD1 (6 bases). The V gene lost 6 bases and the J gene lost 7 bases, with 24 bases spanning the gap. CDR3 size: 15 residues. The germline gives CDR1 SQVTM, CDR2 ANQGSEA. CDR3 sequence: CSVGGGAKLIGGYTF. In DNA form, the CDR3 reads TGCAGCGTCGGTGGGGGGGCGAAGCTGATAGGTGGCTACACCTTC.